This TCR beta chain was identified in a study of vaccination effects on CD4 cells after COVID-19. This clone has more than one count but fewer than ten. What it binds is not known. Whole-study results and caveats: Clones that were induced by infection or by vaccine showed marked contraction late after vaccination.

Clones were sequenced by immunoSEQ multiplex PCR, and TCRdb holds only the in-frame ones, with some missing. In the table there are 41,000 or so clones, around 68% of which are singletons. After expansion with viral peptide pools in the ViraFEST assay, antigen-specific CD4+ T cells were sequenced. It was after approximately 11 days of culture that CD4+ T cells were isolated. The healthy vaccine recipients, who had no prior SARS-CoV-2 infection, showed negative nucleocapsid antibodies. Source: CD4+ T cells from PBMCs cultured with HCoV-OC43 spike peptides, taken before COVID-19 vaccination. Specified subset: HCoV-OC43 spike overlapping peptide pool stimulation. The source of this sequence is a human donor who received a COVID-19 vaccine.

In DNA form, the CDR3 reads TGTGCCAGCAGCCCAGGGGGTAGGGGGGCGCGAGAAAAACTGTTTTTT. It is translated as CASSPGGRGAREKLFF. The rearrangement joins TRBV7-6 to TRBJ1-4, with 7 bases lining up with TRBD1. Germline V gene lookup returns CDR1 SGHVS and CDR2 FNYEAQ. After removal of 5 bases from V and 8 bases from J, the junction contained 14 bases not matched to a gene. The CDR3 consists of 16 residues.